This T cell receptor beta chain was found in a study of T cells after somatic rescue of genetic block. The protocol was immunoSEQ multiplex PCR, while the TCRdb copy is restricted to in-frame clones and leaves out a portion. The table records 70,000 to 85,000 clones, roughly 91% of them present only once. Trimming shortened V by 6 bases and J by 3 bases, and 5 bases separated the two germline ends. CDR3 size: 11 residues. Germline V lookup: CDR1 MNHNY, CDR2 SVGAGI (reference sequence). V and J are TRBV6-6 and TRBJ1-1; no clear D. Sequenced input: peripheral blood mononuclear cells (PBMCs). The sequence was obtained from a young man. Here the CDR3 DNA reads TGTGCCAGCAGCCCGTACACTGAAGCTTTCTTT. The encoded protein is CASSPYTEAFF.